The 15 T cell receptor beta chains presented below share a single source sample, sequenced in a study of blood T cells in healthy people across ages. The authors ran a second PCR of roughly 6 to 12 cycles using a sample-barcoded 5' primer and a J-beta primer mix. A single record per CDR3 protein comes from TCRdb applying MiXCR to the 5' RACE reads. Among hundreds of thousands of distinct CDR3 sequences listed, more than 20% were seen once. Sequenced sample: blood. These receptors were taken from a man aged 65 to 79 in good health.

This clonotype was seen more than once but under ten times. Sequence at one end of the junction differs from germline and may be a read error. This CDR3 reads CASSPSGDHGYTF. CDR3 bases: TGTGCTAGCTCACCAAGCGGGGACCATGGCTACACCTTC. V and J are TRBV18 and TRBJ1-2; D might be TRBD1 (5 bases). The CDR3 length is 13 residues. Germline CDR1 KGHSH, CDR2 LQKENI.

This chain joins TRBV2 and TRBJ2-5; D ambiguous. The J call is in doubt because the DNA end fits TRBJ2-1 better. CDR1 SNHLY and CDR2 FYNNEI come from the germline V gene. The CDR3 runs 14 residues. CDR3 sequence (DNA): TGTGCCAGCAGTGGAGTTCGAGGTACGAATGAGCAGTTCTTC. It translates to CASSGVRGTNEQFF.

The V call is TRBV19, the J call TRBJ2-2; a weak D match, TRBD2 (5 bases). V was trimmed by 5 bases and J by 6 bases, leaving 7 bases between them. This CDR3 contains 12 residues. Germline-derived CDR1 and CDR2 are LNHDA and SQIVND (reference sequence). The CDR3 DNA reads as TGTGCCAGTAGTGCCGGGGCCGGGGAGCTGTTTTTT. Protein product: CASSAGAGELFF.

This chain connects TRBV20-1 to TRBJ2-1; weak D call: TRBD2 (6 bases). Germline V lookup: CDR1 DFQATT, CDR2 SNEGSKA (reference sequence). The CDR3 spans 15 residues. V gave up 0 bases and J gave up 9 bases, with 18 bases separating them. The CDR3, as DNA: TGCAGTGCTAGAGATCTCCCTAGCATCGGGGGTGAGCAGTTCTTC. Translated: CSARDLPSIGGEQFF.

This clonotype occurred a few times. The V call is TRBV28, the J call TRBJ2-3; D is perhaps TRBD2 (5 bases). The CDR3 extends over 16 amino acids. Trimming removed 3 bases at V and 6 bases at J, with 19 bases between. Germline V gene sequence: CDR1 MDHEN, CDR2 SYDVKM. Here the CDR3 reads CASSFQSGRLEDTQYF. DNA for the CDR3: TGTGCCAGCAGTTTCCAAAGCGGCCGCCTGGAGGATACGCAGTATTTT.

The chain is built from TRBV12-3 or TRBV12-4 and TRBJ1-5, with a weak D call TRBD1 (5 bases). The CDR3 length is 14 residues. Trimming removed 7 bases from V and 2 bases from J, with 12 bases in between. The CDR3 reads CASIAGTRNQPQHF. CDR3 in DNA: TGTGCCAGCATTGCCGGGACCCGCAATCAGCCCCAGCATTTT.

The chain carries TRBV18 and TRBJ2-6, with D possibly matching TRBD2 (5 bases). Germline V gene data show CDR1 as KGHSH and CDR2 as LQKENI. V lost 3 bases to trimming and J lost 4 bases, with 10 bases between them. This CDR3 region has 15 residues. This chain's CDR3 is CASSPEVNGANVLTF. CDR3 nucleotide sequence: TGTGCCAGCTCACCGGAGGTGAACGGGGCCAACGTCCTGACTTTC.

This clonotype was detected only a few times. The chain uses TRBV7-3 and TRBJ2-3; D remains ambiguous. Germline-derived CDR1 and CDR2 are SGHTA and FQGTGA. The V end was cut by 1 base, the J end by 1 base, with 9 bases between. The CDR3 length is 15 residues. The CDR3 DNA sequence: TGTGCCAGCAGCTTAATAGCAGTAGGCACAGATACGCAGTATTTT. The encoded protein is CASSLIAVGTDTQYF.

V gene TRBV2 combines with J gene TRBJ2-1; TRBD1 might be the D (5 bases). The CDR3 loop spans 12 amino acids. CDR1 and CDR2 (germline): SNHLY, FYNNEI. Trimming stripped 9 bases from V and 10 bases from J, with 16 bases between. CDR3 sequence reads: CASSLDTAEQFF. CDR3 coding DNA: TGTGCCAGTAGTCTGGACACGGCAGAGCAGTTCTTC.

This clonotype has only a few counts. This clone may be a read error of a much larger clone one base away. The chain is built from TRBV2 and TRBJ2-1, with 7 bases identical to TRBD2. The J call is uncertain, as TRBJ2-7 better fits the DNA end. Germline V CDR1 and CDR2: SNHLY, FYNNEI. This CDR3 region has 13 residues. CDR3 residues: CASEASGSYEQYF. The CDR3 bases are TGTGCCAGCGAGGCTAGCGGCTCCTACGAGCAGTACTTC.

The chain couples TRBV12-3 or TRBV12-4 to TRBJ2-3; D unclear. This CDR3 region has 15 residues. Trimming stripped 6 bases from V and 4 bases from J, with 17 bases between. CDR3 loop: CASSLGRSRADTQYF. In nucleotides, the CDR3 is TGTGCCAGCAGCCTGGGTCGCTCGAGAGCAGATACGCAGTATTTT.

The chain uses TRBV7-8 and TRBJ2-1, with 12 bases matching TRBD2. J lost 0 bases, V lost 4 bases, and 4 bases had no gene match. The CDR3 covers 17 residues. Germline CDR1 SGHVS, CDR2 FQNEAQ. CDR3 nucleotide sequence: TGTGCCAGCAGCTCGACTAGCGGGAGCCCCTCCTACAATGAGCAGTTCTTC. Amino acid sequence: CASSSTSGSPSYNEQFF. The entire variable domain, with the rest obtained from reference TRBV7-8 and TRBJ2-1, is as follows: GAGVSQSPRYKVAKRGQDVALRCDPISGHVSLFWYQQALGQGPEFLTYFQNEAQLDKSGLPSDRFFAERPEGSVSTLKIQRTQQEDSAVYLCASSSTSGSPSYNEQFFGPGTRLTVL.

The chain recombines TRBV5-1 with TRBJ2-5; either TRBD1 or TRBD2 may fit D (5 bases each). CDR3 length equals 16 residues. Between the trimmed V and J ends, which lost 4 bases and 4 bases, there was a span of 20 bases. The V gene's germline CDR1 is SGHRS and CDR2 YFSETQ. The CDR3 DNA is TGCGCCAGCAGCATGAACGGGGCAGGGTCAGGAGAGACCCAGTACTTC. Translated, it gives CASSMNGAGSGETQYF.

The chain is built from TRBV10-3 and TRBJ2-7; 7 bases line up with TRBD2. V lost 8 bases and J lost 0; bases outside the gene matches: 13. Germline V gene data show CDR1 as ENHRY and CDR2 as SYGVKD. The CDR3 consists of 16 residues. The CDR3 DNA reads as TGTGCCATCGGCCGAAGCGGCGGGAGAAGCTCCTACGAGCAGTACTTC. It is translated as CAIGRSGGRSSYEQYF.

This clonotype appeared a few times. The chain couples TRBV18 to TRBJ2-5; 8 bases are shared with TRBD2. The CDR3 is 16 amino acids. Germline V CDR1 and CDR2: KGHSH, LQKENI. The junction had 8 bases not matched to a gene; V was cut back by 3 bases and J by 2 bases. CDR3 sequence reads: CASSPTSGRIQETQYF. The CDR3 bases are TGTGCCAGCTCACCGACCAGCGGGAGAATTCAAGAGACCCAGTACTTC.